These 10 T cell receptor beta chains were all obtained from the same sample, sequenced in a study of post-analysis software for immune sequencing data. Study-wide results and limits: Higher frequency in patients than in controls was seen for a handful of TRBV segments, with TRBV5-6, TRBV5-1 and TRBV20-1 among them.

The antigens of these receptors remain unknown. TCR beta cDNA libraries had unique molecular identifiers. TCRdb independently ran MiXCR on the PCR reads; one entry per CDR3 protein. The sample consists of roughly 200,000 distinct CDR3 sequences, roughly 30% of them appearing once. Sequenced: blood. Receptors were obtained from a girl aged 2-17 years with multiple sclerosis.

The V and J genes are TRBV7-6 and TRBJ2-1, with 8 bases matching TRBD2. This CDR3 is 14 amino acids long. With V trimmed by 4 bases and J by 5 bases, 4 bases remained unmatched. CDR1 is SGHVS and CDR2 is FNYEAQ in the germline V gene. This CDR3 is CASSSGGPHNEQFF. DNA of the CDR3: TGTGCCAGCAGCTCGGGGGGGCCCCACAATGAGCAGTTCTTC.

This clonotype was recorded a few times. The CDR3 nucleotides are TGCAGTGCTCCAGCCCCGGGACAGGGGGAGGACACTGAAGCTTTCTTT. Encoded protein: CSAPAPGQGEDTEAFF. The chain has TRBV20-1 and TRBJ1-1; 11 bases agree with TRBD1. This CDR3 spans 16 amino acids. With 5 bases clipped from V and 3 bases from J, the junction kept 11 bases outside the gene matches. Germline CDR1 is DFQATT and CDR2 is SNEGSKA (reference sequence).

Details on this clonotype: A much larger clone sits a single nucleotide away, making a read error possible. The gene calls are TRBV7-2 and TRBJ2-5; D gene unclear. There are 15 residues in the CDR3. The V end lost 8 bases, the J end lost 5 bases, and 21 bases lay between the germline ends. From germline, CDR1 is SGHTA and CDR2 FQGNSA. The CDR3 DNA sequence: TGTGCCAGCTCCTTGACGCGTCTGAGGCGCGAGACCCAGTACTTC. Translation gives CASSLTRLRRETQYF.

The genes are TRBV5-4 and TRBJ2-7; possibly TRBD2 for D (6 bases). V was shortened by 2 bases and J by 10 bases, with 22 bases between the two germline ends. CDR1 and CDR2 from the germline V gene are SGHNT and YYREEE (reference sequence). The CDR3 consists of 15 residues. The CDR3 loop is CASSLGPGPWEAQYF. The CDR3 DNA follows: TGTGCCAGCAGCTTAGGTCCAGGGCCCTGGGAGGCCCAGTACTTC.

Only a few counts were recorded for this clonotype. The chain links TRBV18 to TRBJ2-3; TRBD2 matches at 11 bases. J was trimmed by 4 bases and V by 3 bases; bases with no gene match: 3. Germline V gives CDR1 KGHSH, CDR2 LQKENI. CDR3 size: 15 residues. This CDR3 reads CASSPTSGISDTQYF. The CDR3 region has the DNA TGTGCCAGCTCACCGACTAGCGGGATATCAGATACGCAGTATTTT.

This clonotype occurred many times. The chain employs TRBV29-1 and TRBJ2-1, with D uncertain. The CDR3 has 19 amino acids. Germline loops: CDR1 SQVTM, CDR2 ANQGSEA. V was pared by 0 bases and J by 0 bases, with 21 bases between. The chain's CDR3 is CSVEDPEVGGRSSYNEQFF. CDR3 nucleotide sequence: TGCAGCGTTGAAGATCCAGAGGTTGGCGGCAGGAGCTCCTACAATGAGCAGTTCTTC.

This clonotype was recorded at least ten times. This CDR3 is CASSFPRLVASSEQYF. CDR3 DNA sequence: TGTGCCAGCAGTTTCCCCCGGCTAGTAGCATCGAGCGAGCAGTACTTC. The J gene is TRBJ2-7, the V gene TRBV6-2 or TRBV6-3; D is ambiguous. Between the trimmed V and J ends, which lost 4 bases and 6 bases, there was a span of 22 bases. Germline assignment: CDR1 MNHEY and CDR2 SVGEGT. CDR3 length: 16 residues.

This rearrangement joins TRBV2 to TRBJ2-7; D unclear. From germline, CDR1 is SNHLY and CDR2 FYNNEI. The CDR3 contains 13 residues. Trimming removed 6 bases at V and 2 bases at J, with 11 bases between. The DNA for the CDR3 is TGTGCCAGCAGCGAGCAGGAAACCTACGAGCAGTACTTC. Its translation: CASSEQETYEQYF.

V is TRBV12-3 or TRBV12-4 and J is TRBJ2-2; the D gene could be TRBD1 or TRBD2 (5 bases each). V lost 6 bases to trimming and J lost 5 bases, with 16 bases between them. CDR3 length: 15 residues. In DNA form, the CDR3 reads TGTGCCAGCAGATCCGGGGCCCTGAGGACCGGGGAGCTGTTTTTT. Amino acids: CASRSGALRTGELFF.

Comments on this clonotype: A much larger clone sits a single nucleotide away, making a read error possible. This rearrangement joins TRBV20-1 to TRBJ2-3; a possible D gene is TRBD1 (6 bases). This CDR3 contains 13 residues. Germline values: CDR1 DFQATT, CDR2 SNEGSKA (reference sequence). DNA of the CDR3: TGCAGGGCTAGACCAGGGGCCACAGATACGCAGTATTTT. Translation: CRARPGATDTQYF.